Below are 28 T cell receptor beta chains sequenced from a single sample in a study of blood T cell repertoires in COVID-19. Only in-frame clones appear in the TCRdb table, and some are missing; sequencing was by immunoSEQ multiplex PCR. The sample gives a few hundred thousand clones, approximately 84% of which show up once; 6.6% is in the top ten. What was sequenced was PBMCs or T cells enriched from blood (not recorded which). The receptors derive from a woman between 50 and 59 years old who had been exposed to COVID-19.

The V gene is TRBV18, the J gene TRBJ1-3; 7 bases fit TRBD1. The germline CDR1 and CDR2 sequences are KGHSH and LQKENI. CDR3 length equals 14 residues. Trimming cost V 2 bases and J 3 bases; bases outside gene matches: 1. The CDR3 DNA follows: TGTGCCAGCTCACCAGGACAGGATGGAAACACCATATATTTT. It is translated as CASSPGQDGNTIYF.

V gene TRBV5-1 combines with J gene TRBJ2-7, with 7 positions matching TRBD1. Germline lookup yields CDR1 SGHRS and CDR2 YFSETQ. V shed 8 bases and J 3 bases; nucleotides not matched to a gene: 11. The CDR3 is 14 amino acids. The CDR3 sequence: CASSRDSTLYEQYF. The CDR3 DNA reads TGCGCCAGTTCCCGGGACAGCACACTCTACGAGCAGTACTTC.

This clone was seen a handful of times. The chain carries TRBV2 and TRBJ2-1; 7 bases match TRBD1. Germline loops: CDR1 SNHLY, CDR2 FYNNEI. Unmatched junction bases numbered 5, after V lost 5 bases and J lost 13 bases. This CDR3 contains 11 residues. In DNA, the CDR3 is TGTGCCAGCAGTTTTCGACAGGGTCAGTTCTTC. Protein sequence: CASSFRQGQFF.

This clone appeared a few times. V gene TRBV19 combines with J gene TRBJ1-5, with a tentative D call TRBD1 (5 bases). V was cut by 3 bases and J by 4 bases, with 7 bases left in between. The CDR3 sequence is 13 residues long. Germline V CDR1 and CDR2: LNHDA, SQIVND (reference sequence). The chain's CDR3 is CASSMEGNQPQHF. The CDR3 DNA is TGTGCCAGTAGTATGGAGGGGAATCAGCCCCAGCATTTT.

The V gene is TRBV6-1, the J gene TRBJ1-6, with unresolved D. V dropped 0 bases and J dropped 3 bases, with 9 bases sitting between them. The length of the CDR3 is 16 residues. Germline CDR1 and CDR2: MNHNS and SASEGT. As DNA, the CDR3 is TGTGCCAGCAGTGAAGCGCAAACAGTCTATAATTCACCCCTCCACTTT. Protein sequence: CASSEAQTVYNSPLHF.

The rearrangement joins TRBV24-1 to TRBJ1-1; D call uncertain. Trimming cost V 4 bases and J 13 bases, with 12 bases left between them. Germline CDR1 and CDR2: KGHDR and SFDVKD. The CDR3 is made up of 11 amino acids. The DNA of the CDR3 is TGTGCCACCAGTGAAACCGGGTCCCTTTTCTTT. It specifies CATSETGSLFF.

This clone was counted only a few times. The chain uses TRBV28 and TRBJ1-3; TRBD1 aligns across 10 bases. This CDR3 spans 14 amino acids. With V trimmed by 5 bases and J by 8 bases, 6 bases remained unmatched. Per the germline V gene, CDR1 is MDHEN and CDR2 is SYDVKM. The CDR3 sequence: CASSPSGQGHTIYF. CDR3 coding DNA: TGTGCCAGCAGTCCCTCGGGACAGGGGCACACCATATATTTT.

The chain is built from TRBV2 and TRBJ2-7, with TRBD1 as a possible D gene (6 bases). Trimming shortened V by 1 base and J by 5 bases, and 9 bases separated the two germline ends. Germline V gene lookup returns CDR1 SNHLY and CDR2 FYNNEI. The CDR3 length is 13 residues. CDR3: CASSEEQGHEQYF. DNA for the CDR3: TGTGCCAGCAGTGAAGAACAGGGCCACGAGCAGTACTTC.

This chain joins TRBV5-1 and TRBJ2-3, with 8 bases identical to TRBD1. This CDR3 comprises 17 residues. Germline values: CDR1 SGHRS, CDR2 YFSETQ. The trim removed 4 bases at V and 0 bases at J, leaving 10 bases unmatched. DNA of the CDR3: TGCGCCAGCAGCCGCGGGACAGGTCGACCGAGCACAGATACGCAGTATTTT. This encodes CASSRGTGRPSTDTQYF.

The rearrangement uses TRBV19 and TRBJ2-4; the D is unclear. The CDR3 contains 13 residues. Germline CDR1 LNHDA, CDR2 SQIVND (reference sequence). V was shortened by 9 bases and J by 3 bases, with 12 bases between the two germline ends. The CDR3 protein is CASGSASKNIQYF. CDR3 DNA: TGTGCCAGCGGGTCGGCTAGCAAAAACATTCAGTACTTC. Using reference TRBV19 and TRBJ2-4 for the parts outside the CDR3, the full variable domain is DGGITQSPKYLFRKEGQNVTLSCEQNLNHDAMYWYRQDPGQGLRLIYYSQIVNDFQKGDIAEGYSVSREKKESFPLTVTSAQKNPTAFYLCASGSASKNIQYFGAGTRLSVL.

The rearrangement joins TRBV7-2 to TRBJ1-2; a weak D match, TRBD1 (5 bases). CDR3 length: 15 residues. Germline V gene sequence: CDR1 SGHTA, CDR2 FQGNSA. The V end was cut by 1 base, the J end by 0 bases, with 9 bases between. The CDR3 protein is CASSLGGGANYGYTF. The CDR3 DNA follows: TGTGCCAGCAGCTTAGGGGGAGGGGCTAACTATGGCTACACCTTC. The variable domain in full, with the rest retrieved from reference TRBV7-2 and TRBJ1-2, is GAGVSQSPSNKVTEKGKDVELRCDPISGHTALYWYRQSLGQGLEFLIYFQGNSAPDKSGLPSDRFSAERTGGSVSTLTIQRTQQEDSAVYLCASSLGGGANYGYTFGSGTRLTVV.

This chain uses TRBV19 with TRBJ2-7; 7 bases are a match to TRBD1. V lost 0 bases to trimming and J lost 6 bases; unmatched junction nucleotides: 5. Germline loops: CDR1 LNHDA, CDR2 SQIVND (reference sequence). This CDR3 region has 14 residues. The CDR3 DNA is TGTGCCAGTAGTATAGAAGCCCGGACAGGCGAGCAGTACTTC. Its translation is CASSIEARTGEQYF.

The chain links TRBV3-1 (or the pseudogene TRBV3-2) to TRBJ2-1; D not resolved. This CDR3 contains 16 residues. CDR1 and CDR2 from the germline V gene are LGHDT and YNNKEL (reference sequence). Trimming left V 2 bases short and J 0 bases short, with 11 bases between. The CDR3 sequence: CASSQRSLSSYNEQFF. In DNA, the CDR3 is TGTGCCAGCAGCCAAAGATCCCTGAGCTCCTACAATGAGCAGTTCTTC.

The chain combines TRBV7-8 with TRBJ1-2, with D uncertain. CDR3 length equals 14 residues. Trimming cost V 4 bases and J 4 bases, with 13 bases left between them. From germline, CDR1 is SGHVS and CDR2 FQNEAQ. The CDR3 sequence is CASSSEAQTYGYTF. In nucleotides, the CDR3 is TGTGCCAGCAGCTCCGAAGCCCAAACCTATGGCTACACCTTC.

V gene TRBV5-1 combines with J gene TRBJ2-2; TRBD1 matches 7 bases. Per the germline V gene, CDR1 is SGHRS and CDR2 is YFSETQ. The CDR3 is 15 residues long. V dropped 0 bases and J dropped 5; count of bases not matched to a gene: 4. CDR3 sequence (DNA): TGCGCCAGCAGCTTGGAGGGGGCGACAACCGGGGAGCTGTTTTTT. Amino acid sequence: CASSLEGATTGELFF.

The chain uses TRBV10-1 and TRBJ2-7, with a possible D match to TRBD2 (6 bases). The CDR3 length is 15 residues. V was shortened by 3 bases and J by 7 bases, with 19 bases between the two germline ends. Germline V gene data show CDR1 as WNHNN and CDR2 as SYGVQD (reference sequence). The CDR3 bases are TGCGCCAGCAGTGAAGGGAGGCTAGGTGGAGGGGAGCAGTACTTC. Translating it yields CASSEGRLGGGEQYF.

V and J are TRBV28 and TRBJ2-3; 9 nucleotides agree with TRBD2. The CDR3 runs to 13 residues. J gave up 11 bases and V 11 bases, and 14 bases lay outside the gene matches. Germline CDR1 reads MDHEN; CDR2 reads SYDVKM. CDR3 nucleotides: TGTGCCGGGTCGAAGCGGGGGGTGCCGCGGCAGTATTTT. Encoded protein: CAGSKRGVPRQYF.

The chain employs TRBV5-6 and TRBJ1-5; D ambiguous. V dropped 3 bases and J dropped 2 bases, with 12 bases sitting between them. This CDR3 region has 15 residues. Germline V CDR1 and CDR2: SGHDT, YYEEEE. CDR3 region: CASSSSEAGNQPQHF. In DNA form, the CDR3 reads TGTGCCAGCAGCTCCTCGGAGGCGGGCAATCAGCCCCAGCATTTT. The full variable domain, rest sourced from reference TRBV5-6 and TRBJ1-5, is DAGVTQSPTHLIKTRGQQVTLRCSPKSGHDTVSWYQQALGQGPQFIFQYYEEEERQRGNFPDRFSGHQFPNYSSELNVNALLLGDSALYLCASSSSEAGNQPQHFGDGTRLSIL.

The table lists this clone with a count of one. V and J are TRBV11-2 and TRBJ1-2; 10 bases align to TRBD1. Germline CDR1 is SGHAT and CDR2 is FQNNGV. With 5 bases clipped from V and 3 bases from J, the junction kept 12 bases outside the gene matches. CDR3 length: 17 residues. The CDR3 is CASSPIRTGGVYYGYTF. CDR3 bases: TGTGCCAGCAGCCCGATACGGACAGGGGGTGTATACTATGGCTACACCTTC.

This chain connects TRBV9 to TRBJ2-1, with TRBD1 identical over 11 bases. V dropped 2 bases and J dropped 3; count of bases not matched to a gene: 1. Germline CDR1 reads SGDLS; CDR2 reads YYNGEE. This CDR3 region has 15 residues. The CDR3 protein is CASSVGTGGYNEQFF. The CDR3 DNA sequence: TGTGCCAGCAGCGTGGGGACAGGGGGCTACAATGAGCAGTTCTTC. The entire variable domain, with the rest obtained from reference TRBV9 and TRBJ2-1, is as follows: DSGVTQTPKHLITATGQRVTLRCSPRSGDLSVYWYQQSLDQGLQFLIQYYNGEERAKGNILERFSAQQFPDLHSELNLSSLELGDSALYFCASSVGTGGYNEQFFGPGTRLTVL.

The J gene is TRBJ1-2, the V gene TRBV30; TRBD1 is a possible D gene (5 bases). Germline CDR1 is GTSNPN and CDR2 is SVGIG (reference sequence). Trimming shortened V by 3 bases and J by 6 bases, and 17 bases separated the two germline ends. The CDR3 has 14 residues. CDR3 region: CAWRGREGLDGYTF. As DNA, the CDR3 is TGTGCCTGGAGAGGCAGGGAAGGTTTGGATGGCTACACCTTC.

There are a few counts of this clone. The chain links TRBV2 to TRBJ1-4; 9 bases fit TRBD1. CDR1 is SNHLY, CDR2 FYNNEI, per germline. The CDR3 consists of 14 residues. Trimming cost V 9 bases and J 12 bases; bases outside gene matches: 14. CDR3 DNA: TGTGCCAGTAAAACCGGGACAGGGTATAGGGAACTGTTTTTT. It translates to CASKTGTGYRELFF.

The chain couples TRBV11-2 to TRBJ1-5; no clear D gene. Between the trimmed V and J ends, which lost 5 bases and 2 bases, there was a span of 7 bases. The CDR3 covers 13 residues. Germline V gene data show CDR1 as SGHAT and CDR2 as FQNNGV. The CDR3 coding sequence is TGTGCCAGCAGCGGCAGTCGCAATCAGCCCCAGCATTTT. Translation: CASSGSRNQPQHF.

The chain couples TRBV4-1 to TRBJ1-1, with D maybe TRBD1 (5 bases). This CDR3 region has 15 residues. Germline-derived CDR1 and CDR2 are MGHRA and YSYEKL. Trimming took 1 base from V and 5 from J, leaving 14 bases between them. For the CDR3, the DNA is TGCGCCAGCAGCCAAGGGGCAGGGTCTGGAACTGAAGCTTTCTTT. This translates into CASSQGAGSGTEAFF.

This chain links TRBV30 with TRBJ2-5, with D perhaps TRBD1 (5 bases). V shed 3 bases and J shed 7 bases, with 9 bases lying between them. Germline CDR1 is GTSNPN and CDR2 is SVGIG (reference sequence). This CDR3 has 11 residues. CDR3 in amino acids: CAWSYQGTQYF. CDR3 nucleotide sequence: TGTGCCTGGAGCTATCAGGGGACCCAGTACTTC.

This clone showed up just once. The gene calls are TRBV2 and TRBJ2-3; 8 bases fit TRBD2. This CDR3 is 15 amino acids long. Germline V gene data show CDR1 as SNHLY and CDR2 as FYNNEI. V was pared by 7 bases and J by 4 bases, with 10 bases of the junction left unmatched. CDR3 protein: CASTLGAGGADTQYF. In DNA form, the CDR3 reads TGTGCCAGCACCCTGGGCGCGGGGGGCGCAGATACGCAGTATTTT.

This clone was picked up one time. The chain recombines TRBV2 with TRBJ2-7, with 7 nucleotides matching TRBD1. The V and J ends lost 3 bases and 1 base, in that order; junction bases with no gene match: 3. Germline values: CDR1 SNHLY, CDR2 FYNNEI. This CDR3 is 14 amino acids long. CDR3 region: CASSDPTGSYEQYF. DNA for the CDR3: TGTGCCAGCAGTGACCCGACAGGGTCCTACGAGCAGTACTTC.

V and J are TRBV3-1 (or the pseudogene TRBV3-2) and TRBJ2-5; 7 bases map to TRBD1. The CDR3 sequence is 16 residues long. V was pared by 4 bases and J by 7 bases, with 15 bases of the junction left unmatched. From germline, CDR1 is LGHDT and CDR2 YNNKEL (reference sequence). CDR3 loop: CASSRPGGQEVGTQYF. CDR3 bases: TGTGCCAGCAGCCGGCCTGGAGGACAGGAGGTAGGGACCCAGTACTTC.